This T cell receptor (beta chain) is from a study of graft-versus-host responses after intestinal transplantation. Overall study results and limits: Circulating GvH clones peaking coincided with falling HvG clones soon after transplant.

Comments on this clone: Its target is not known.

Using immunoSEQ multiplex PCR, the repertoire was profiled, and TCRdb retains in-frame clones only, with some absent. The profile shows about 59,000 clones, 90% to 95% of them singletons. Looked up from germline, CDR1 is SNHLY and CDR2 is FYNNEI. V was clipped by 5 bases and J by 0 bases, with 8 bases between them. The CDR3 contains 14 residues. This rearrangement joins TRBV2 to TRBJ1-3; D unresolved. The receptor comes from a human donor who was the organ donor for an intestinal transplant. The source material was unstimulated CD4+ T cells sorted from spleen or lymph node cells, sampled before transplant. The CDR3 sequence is CASSLRSSGNTIYF. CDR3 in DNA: TGTGCCAGCAGTCTAAGGAGCTCTGGAAACACCATATATTTT. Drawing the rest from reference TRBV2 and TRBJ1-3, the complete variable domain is EPEVTQTPSHQVTQMGQEVILRCVPISNHLYFYWYRQILGQKVEFLVSFYNNEISEKSEIFDDQFSVERPDGSNFTLKIRSTKLEDSAMYFCASSLRSSGNTIYFGEGSWLTVV.